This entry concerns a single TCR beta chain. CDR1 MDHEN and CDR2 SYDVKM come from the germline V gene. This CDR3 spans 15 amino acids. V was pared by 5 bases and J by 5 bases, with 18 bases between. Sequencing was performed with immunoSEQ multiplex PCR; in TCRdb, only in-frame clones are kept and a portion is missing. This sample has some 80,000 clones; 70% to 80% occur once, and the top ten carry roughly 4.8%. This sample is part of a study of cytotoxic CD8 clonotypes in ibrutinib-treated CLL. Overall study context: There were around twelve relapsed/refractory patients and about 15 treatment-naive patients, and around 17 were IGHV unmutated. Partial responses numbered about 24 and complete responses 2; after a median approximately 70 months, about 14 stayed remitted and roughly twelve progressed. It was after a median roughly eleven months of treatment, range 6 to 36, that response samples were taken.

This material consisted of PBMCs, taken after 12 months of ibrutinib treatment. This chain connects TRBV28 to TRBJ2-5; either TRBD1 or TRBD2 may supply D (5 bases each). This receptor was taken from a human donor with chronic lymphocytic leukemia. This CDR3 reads CASSPHSGHSETQYF. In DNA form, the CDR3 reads TGTGCCAGCAGTCCGCATTCGGGGCACTCGGAGACCCAGTACTTC.